This T cell receptor (beta chain) comes out of a study of blood T cell repertoires in COVID-19. The overall study: Both acute and convalescent COVID-19 samples were obtained from the United States, Italy and Spain.

Living in 25 or so US areas, the participants were between roughly 18 and 95 years of age. Participant reports of clinical history set cohort assignment. V was trimmed by 6 bases and J by 6 bases, leaving 20 bases between them. Germline lookup yields CDR1 KGHSH and CDR2 LQKENI. The CDR3 has 15 residues. Using immunoSEQ multiplex PCR, the repertoire was profiled, and TCRdb retains in-frame clones only, with some absent. Found here are 150,000 to 180,000 clones, about 88% of them singletons; the top ten hold 7.3%. The gene calls are TRBV18 and TRBJ1-2; no clear D gene. The sequence came from a man aged 50 or older who had recovered from COVID-19. The material sequenced was PBMCs or T cells enriched from blood (not recorded which). The chain's CDR3 is CASSQLGRGQDGYTF. The DNA of the CDR3 is TGTGCCAGCTCGCAACTAGGACGAGGCCAGGATGGCTACACCTTC.